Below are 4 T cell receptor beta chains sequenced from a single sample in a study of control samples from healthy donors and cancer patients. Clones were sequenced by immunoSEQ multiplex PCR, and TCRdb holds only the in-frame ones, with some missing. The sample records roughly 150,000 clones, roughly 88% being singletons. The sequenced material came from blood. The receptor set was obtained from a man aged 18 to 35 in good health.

This CDR3 reads CASSLGAWDEQFF. The CDR3 coding sequence is TGTGCCAGCAGTTTGGGGGCCTGGGATGAGCAGTTCTTC. V is TRBV12-3 or TRBV12-4 and J is TRBJ2-1, with a weak D call TRBD1 (6 bases). Trimming stripped 3 bases from V and 8 bases from J, with 11 bases between. The CDR3 is made up of 13 amino acids.

CDR3 in DNA: TGTGCCAGCACCCGGCTTGGGACCCAGTACTTC. Its translation: CASTRLGTQYF. The chain uses TRBV6-5 and TRBJ2-5; D gene unclear. Germline CDR1 reads MNHEY; CDR2 reads SVGAGI. The CDR3 contains 11 residues. V lost 7 bases, J lost 7 bases, and 10 bases lay in between.

The CDR3 nucleotides read TGTGCCAGCAGCTTATCTCCGGACTCCTATAATTCACCCCTCCACTTT. Amino acids: CASSLSPDSYNSPLHF. V is TRBV13 and J is TRBJ1-6; the D is unclear. The CDR3 has 16 residues. Germline CDR1 reads PRHDT; CDR2 reads FYEKMQ (reference sequence). V was shortened by 2 bases and J by 0 bases, with 8 bases between the two germline ends.

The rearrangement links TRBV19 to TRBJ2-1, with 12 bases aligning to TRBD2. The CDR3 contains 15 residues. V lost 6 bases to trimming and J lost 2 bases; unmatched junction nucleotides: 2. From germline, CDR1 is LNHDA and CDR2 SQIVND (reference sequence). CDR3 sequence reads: CASSLAGGPYNEQFF. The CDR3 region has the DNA TGTGCCAGTAGCCTAGCGGGGGGGCCCTACAATGAGCAGTTCTTC.